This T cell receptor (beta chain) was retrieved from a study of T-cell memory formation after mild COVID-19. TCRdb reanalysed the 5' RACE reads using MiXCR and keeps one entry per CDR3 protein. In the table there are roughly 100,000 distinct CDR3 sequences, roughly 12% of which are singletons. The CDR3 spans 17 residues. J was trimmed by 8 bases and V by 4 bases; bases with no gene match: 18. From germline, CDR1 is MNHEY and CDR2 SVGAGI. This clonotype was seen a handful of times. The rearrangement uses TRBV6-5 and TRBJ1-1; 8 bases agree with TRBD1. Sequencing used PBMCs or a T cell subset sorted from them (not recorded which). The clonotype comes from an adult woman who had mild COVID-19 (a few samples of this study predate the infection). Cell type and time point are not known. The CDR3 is CASSSASTRDRPREAFF. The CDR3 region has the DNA TGTGCCAGCAGTTCGGCGAGCACTAGGGACAGGCCGAGGGAAGCTTTCTTT.